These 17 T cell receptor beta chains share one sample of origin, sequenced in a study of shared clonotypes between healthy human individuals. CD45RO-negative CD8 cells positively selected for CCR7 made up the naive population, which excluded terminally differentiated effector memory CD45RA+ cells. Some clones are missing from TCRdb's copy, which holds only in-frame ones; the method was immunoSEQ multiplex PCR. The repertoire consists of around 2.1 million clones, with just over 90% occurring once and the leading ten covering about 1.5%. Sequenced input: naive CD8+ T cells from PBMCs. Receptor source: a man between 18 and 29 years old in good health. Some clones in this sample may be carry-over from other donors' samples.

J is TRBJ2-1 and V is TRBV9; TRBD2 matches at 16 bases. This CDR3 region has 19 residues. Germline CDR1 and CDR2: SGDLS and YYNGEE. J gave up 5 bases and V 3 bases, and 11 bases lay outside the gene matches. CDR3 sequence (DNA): TGTGCCAGCAGCGCCCCCGGGACTAGCGGGAGGGCAAGGGACAATGAGCAGTTCTTC. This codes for CASSAPGTSGRARDNEQFF.

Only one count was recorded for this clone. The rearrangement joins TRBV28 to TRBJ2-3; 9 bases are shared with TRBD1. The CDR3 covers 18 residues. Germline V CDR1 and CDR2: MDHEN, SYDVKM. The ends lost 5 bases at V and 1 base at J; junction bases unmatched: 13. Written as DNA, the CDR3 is TGTGCCAGCAGTGGGGGCCCCAAATGGGACAGGGGCACAGATACGCAGTATTTT. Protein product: CASSGGPKWDRGTDTQYF.

The chain's CDR3 is CASSSGRGDTQYF. The DNA for the CDR3 is TGTGCCAGCAGCTCCGGACGGGGGGATACGCAGTATTTT. The J gene is TRBJ2-3, the V gene TRBV7-9, with D possibly being TRBD2 (6 bases). Trimming shortened V by 4 bases and J by 6 bases, and 11 bases separated the two germline ends. Germline V CDR1 and CDR2: SEHNR, FQNEAQ (reference sequence). The CDR3 has 13 residues.

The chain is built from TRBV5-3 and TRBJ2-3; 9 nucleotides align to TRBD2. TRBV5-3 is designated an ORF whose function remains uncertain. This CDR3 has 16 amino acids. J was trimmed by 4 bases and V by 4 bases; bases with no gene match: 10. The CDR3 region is CARSEGLAPWADTQYF. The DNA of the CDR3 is TGTGCCAGAAGCGAGGGACTAGCTCCTTGGGCAGATACGCAGTATTTT.

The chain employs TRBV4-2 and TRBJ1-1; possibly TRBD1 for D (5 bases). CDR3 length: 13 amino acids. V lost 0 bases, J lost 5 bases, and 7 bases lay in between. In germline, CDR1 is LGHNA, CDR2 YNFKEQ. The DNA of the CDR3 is TGTGCCAGCAGCCAAGAGGGGGGTACTGAAGCTTTCTTT. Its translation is CASSQEGGTEAFF.

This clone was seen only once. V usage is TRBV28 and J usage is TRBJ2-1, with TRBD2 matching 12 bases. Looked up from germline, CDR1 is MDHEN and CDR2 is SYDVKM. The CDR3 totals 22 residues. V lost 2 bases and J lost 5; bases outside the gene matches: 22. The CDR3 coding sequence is TGTGCCAGCAGTTTAGAGGGGATCGGGGCCCAACTGACTAGCGGGAGACACAATGAGCAGTTCTTC. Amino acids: CASSLEGIGAQLTSGRHNEQFF.

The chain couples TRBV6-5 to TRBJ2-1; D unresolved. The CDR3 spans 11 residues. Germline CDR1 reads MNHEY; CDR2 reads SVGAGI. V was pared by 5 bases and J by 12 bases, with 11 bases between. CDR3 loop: CASSIREAQFF. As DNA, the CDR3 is TGTGCCAGCAGTATCCGAGAAGCGCAGTTCTTC.

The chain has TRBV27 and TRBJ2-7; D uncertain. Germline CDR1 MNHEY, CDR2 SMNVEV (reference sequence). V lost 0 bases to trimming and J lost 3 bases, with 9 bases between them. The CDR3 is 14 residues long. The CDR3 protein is CASSLSNPHYEQYF. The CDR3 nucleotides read TGTGCCAGCAGTTTATCTAACCCACACTACGAGCAGTACTTC.

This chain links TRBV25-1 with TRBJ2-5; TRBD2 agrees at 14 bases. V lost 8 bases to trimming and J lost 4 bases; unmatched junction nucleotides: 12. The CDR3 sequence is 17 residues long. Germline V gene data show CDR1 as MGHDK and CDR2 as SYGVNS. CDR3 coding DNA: TGTGCCAGCTCCTCGGGACTAGCGGGAGTATTAAGAGAGACCCAGTACTTC. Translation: CASSSGLAGVLRETQYF.

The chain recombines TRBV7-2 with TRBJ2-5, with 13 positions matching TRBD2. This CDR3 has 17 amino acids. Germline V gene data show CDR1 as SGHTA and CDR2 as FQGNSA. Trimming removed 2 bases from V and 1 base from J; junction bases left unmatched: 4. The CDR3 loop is CASSLWGLAGIQETQYF. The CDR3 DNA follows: TGTGCCAGCAGCTTATGGGGACTAGCGGGGATCCAAGAGACCCAGTACTTC.

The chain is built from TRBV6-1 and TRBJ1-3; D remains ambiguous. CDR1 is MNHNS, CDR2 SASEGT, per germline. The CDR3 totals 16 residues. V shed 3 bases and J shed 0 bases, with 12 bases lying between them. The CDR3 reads CASSDGRPTSGNTIYF. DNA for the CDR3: TGTGCCAGCAGTGACGGGCGGCCGACCTCTGGAAACACCATATATTTT.

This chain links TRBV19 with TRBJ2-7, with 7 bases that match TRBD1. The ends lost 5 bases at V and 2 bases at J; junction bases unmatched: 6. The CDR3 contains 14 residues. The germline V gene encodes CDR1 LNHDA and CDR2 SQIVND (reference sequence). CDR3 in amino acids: CASSSDRVTYEQYF. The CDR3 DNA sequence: TGTGCCAGTAGTTCTGACAGGGTAACCTACGAGCAGTACTTC.

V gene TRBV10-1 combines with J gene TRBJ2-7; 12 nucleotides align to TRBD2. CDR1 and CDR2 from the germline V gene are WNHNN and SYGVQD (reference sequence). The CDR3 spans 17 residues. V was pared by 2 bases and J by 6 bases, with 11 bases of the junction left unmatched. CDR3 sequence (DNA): TGCGCCAGCAGTGAGAGACTAGCGGGAGAAAAAAACCCCGAGCAGTACTTC. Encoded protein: CASSERLAGEKNPEQYF.

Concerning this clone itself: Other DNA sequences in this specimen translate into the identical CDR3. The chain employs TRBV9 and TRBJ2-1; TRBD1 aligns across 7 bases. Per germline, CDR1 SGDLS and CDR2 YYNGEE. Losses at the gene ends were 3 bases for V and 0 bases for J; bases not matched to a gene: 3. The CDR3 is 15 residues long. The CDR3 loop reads CASSEGDSSYNEQFF. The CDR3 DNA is TGTGCCAGCAGCGAGGGGGACAGCTCCTACAATGAGCAGTTCTTC.

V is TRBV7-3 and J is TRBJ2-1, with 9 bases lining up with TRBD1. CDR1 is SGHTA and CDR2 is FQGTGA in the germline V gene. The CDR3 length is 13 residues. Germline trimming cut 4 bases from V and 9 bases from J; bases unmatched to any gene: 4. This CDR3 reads CASSSHRGREQFF. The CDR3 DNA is TGTGCCAGCAGCTCCCACAGGGGGCGTGAGCAGTTCTTC.

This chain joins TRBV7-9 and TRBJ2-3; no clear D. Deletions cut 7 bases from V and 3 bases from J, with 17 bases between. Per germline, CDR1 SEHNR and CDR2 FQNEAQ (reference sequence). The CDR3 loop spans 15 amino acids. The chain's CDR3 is CASNPSKGFTDTQYF. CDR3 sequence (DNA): TGTGCCAGCAATCCCAGTAAGGGTTTTACAGATACGCAGTATTTT.

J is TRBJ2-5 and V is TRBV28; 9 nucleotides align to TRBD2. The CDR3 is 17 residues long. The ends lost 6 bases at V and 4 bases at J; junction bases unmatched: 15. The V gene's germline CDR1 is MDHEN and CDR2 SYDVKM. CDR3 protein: CASSPRGLASPGETQYF. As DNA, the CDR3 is TGTGCCAGCAGCCCCCGAGGACTAGCGTCCCCCGGAGAGACCCAGTACTTC.